These 8 T cell receptor beta chains came from one sample sequenced in a study of shared clonotypes between healthy human individuals. Profiling relied on immunoSEQ multiplex PCR, and the TCRdb table lists in-frame clones only, not all of them. This sample yields some 1,600,000 clones, of which 95% to 99% are seen a single time; approximately 0.45% belongs to the top ten. Source material: naive CD4+ T cells sorted from blood. The subset is: CD45RA+ positively selected. The receptors shown here come from a man aged 30-40 years in good health.

The genes are TRBV19 and TRBJ2-2; D not resolved. This CDR3 spans 13 amino acids. The V end was cut by 5 bases, the J end by 1 base, with 5 bases between. Germline V gene data show CDR1 as LNHDA and CDR2 as SQIVND (reference sequence). In DNA, the CDR3 is TGTGCCAGTAGTTCCCGGAACACCGGGGAGCTGTTTTTT. Translating it yields CASSSRNTGELFF. Filled out from reference TRBV19 and TRBJ2-2, the complete variable domain reads DGGITQSPKYLFRKEGQNVTLSCEQNLNHDAMYWYRQDPGQGLRLIYYSQIVNDFQKGDIAEGYSVSREKKESFPLTVTSAQKNPTAFYLCASSSRNTGELFFGEGSRLTVL.

To note about this clone: Other DNA sequences in this sample translate to the same CDR3. The V gene is TRBV28, the J gene TRBJ2-7; D remains unclear. This CDR3 region has 12 residues. V was shortened by 3 bases and J by 3 bases, with 6 bases between the two germline ends. Germline values: CDR1 MDHEN, CDR2 SYDVKM. CDR3 sequence (DNA): TGTGCCAGCAGTTTCCTAAGCTACGAGCAGTACTTC. It is translated as CASSFLSYEQYF.

J is TRBJ2-7 and V is TRBV5-1; D remains ambiguous. The germline V and J ends were trimmed by 0 bases and 0 bases, with 13 bases remaining between them. The germline gives CDR1 SGHRS, CDR2 YFSETQ. CDR3 length equals 16 residues. The CDR3 DNA reads as TGCGCCAGCAGCTTGGAACCTATTGGCGGCTCCTACGAGCAGTACTTC. The encoded protein is CASSLEPIGGSYEQYF.

This chain connects TRBV5-4 to TRBJ1-5; D is uncertain. This CDR3 contains 14 residues. Trimming removed 0 bases from V and 5 bases from J, with 9 bases in between. Germline CDR1 and CDR2: SGHNT and YYREEE (reference sequence). CDR3 sequence: CASSLEGSYQPQHF. For the CDR3, the DNA is TGTGCCAGCAGCTTGGAGGGATCCTATCAGCCCCAGCATTTT.

The chain recombines TRBV4-3 with TRBJ2-1, with D tentatively TRBD2 (7 bases). Trimming removed 0 bases from V and 3 bases from J, with 18 bases in between. This CDR3 is built from 18 residues. Germline lookup yields CDR1 LGHNA and CDR2 YSLEER. CDR3 bases: TGCGCCAGCAGCCAAGATCCCCAGGGAGGGGGGTACTACAATGAGCAGTTCTTC. Its protein is CASSQDPQGGGYYNEQFF.

V gene TRBV9 combines with J gene TRBJ2-1; D gene ambiguous. This CDR3 region has 15 residues. Between the trimmed V and J ends, which lost 3 bases and 0 bases, there was a span of 10 bases. Germline CDR1 SGDLS, CDR2 YYNGEE. DNA of the CDR3: TGTGCCAGCAGCGCCTTGGTGAACTCCTACAATGAGCAGTTCTTC. As protein: CASSALVNSYNEQFF.

The chain employs TRBV2 and TRBJ2-5; the D gene is possibly TRBD2 (6 bases). CDR1 is SNHLY, CDR2 FYNNEI, per germline. The CDR3 is 10 amino acids. CDR3: CAGGRETQYF. CDR3 nucleotides: TGTGCGGGGGGTCGGGAGACCCAGTACTTC.

This rearrangement joins TRBV29-1 to TRBJ1-1, with 8 bases lining up with TRBD1. The germline CDR1 and CDR2 sequences are SQVTM and ANQGSEA. V gave up 2 bases and J gave up 0 bases; unmatched junction bases: 8. The CDR3 contains 16 residues. For the CDR3, the DNA is TGCAGCGTTGAATCCCGGGACAGGCGGGTGAACACTGAAGCTTTCTTT. This translates into CSVESRDRRVNTEAFF.